Ten or more counts support the clone carrying this T cell receptor beta chain. Its antigen remains unidentified. Researchers used genomic DNA as the template to profile TCR beta VDJ and CDR3. A single record per CDR3 protein comes from TCRdb applying MiXCR to the reads. The table lists roughly 200,000 distinct CDR3 sequences, 65% of them singletons. The data were taken from a study of CD8+CD57+ T cells in acquired aplastic anemia. General study results and limits: Patients and controls had CD8+ Simpson's diversity values that were not significantly distinct.

Sequencing was done on patients that had shown CD8+CD57+ cell expansion by flow cytometry. In all patients, the disease was severe acquired aplastic anemia. The source material was sorted CD4+, CD8+, or CD8+CD57+ T cells (not recorded which) from PBMCs. This sequence was found in a human donor with aplastic anemia.

The chain's CDR3 is CASRSGQGGSSYEQYF. The CDR3 DNA follows: TGCGCCAGCAGGTCCGGACAGGGGGGCAGCTCCTACGAGCAGTACTTC. The chain is built from TRBV5-1 and TRBJ2-7; TRBD1 aligns across 10 bases. The CDR3 is 16 amino acids. CDR1 and CDR2 from the germline V gene are SGHRS and YFSETQ. V gave up 5 bases and J gave up 0 bases; unmatched junction bases: 8.